The 20 T cell receptor beta chains below all came from one sample that was sequenced in a study of technical replicates of blood from a few donors. TCRdb keeps only in-frame clones here, not all; method: immunoSEQ multiplex PCR. The table shows about 79,000 clones, with around 90% occurring only once. The specimen was T cells isolated from PBMCs. These receptors were obtained from a human donor in good health. Some clones in this sample may be carry-over from other donors' samples.

The chain joins TRBV19 to TRBJ2-5; a weak D match, TRBD1 (6 bases). Trimming cost V 5 bases and J 7 bases, with 11 bases left between them. The germline V gene has CDR1 LNHDA and CDR2 SQIVND (reference sequence). The CDR3 runs to 12 residues. CDR3 DNA: TGTGCCAGTAGTCAGACGACAGGGACCCAGTACTTC. Its protein product is CASSQTTGTQYF. The variable domain in full, completed from reference TRBV19 and TRBJ2-5, reads DGGITQSPKYLFRKEGQNVTLSCEQNLNHDAMYWYRQDPGQGLRLIYYSQIVNDFQKGDIAEGYSVSREKKESFPLTVTSAQKNPTAFYLCASSQTTGTQYFGPGTRLLVL.

This chain links TRBV2 with TRBJ1-1; 12 nucleotides align to TRBD1. There are 17 residues in the CDR3. Germline V gives CDR1 SNHLY, CDR2 FYNNEI. The V segment lost 4 bases and the J segment 9 bases; nucleotides outside the gene matches: 15. The CDR3 protein is CASSGDSPGTGGEKAFF. CDR3 DNA: TGTGCCAGCAGTGGAGATTCCCCCGGGACAGGGGGCGAAAAAGCTTTCTTT.

The CDR3 protein is CASARGSYEQYF. The CDR3 DNA reads as TGTGCCAGCGCCCGGGGATCCTACGAGCAGTACTTC. The V gene is TRBV27, the J gene TRBJ2-7; D might be TRBD2 (5 bases). Per the germline V gene, CDR1 is MNHEY and CDR2 is SMNVEV (reference sequence). Trimming took 8 bases from V and 1 from J, leaving 9 bases between them. This CDR3 region has 12 residues.

This chain links TRBV2 with TRBJ2-7, with 12 bases matching TRBD1. Germline V gene data show CDR1 as SNHLY and CDR2 as FYNNEI. The CDR3 spans 16 residues. The V and J ends lost 1 base and 4 bases, in that order; junction bases with no gene match: 5. CDR3 protein: CASSEGGQGAPYEQYF. CDR3 nucleotide sequence: TGTGCCAGCAGTGAAGGGGGACAGGGGGCGCCATACGAGCAGTACTTC.

The chain uses TRBV6-1 and TRBJ1-2; D is ambiguous. The germline V gene encodes CDR1 MNHNS and CDR2 SASEGT. The CDR3 loop spans 15 amino acids. Trimming took off 1 base at V and 4 bases at J, with 13 bases between the two ends. CDR3 nucleotides: TGTGCCAGCAGTGAAGGATGGTTGAAACTCTATGGCTACACCTTC. Protein sequence: CASSEGWLKLYGYTF.

This chain uses TRBV10-2 with TRBJ1-5, with D uncertain. V dropped 4 bases and J dropped 2 bases, with 18 bases sitting between them. Germline loops: CDR1 WSHSY, CDR2 SAAADI. CDR3 length: 17 residues. CDR3 bases: TGCGCCAGCAGTGCAGCAGGTTCTATAGTTGGCAATCAGCCCCAGCATTTT. Translated, it gives CASSAAGSIVGNQPQHF.

The V gene is TRBV4-2, the J gene TRBJ2-5; D call uncertain. V lost 3 bases and J 4 bases, leaving 12 bases between the germline ends. The germline CDR1 and CDR2 sequences are LGHNA and YNFKEQ. The CDR3 runs 14 residues. The CDR3 reads CASSQTSVRETQYF. The CDR3 DNA reads as TGTGCCAGCAGCCAGACCAGCGTACGAGAGACCCAGTACTTC.

V gene TRBV4-1 combines with J gene TRBJ2-7; possible D gene TRBD2, 5 bases. The ends were cut back, 6 bases at V and 6 bases at J, with 15 bases in the middle. The germline gives CDR1 MGHRA, CDR2 YSYEKL. The CDR3 contains 13 residues. CDR3 nucleotide sequence: TGCGCCAGCAGTCACGGCGGGCCTGCCGAGCAGTACTTC. It encodes CASSHGGPAEQYF.

The V gene is TRBV30, the J gene TRBJ2-5, with D unresolved. V lost 0 bases and J 5 bases, leaving 13 bases between the germline ends. Germline lookup yields CDR1 GTSNPN and CDR2 SVGIG (reference sequence). The CDR3 covers 14 residues. CDR3 bases: TGTGCCTGGAGTGTATTGGGTAGCCTCGAGACCCAGTACTTC. Its translation is CAWSVLGSLETQYF.

The rearrangement links TRBV7-9 to TRBJ2-7; D may be TRBD2 (5 bases). Deletions cut 3 bases from V and 6 bases from J, with 18 bases between. Germline loops: CDR1 SEHNR, CDR2 FQNEAQ (reference sequence). The CDR3 runs to 15 residues. As DNA, the CDR3 is TGTGCCAGCAGCTTTAGCAGAGCAGGAGGCATCGAGCAGTACTTC. This gives the protein CASSFSRAGGIEQYF.

The genes are TRBV7-9 and TRBJ2-2; D call uncertain. V was shortened by 1 base and J by 4 bases, with 4 bases between the two germline ends. The CDR3 has 13 amino acids. Germline CDR1 SEHNR, CDR2 FQNEAQ (reference sequence). The CDR3 sequence is CASSLDTTGELFF. The CDR3 nucleotides read TGTGCCAGCAGCTTAGACACCACCGGGGAGCTGTTTTTT.

The V gene is TRBV5-8, the J gene TRBJ1-5, with 10 bases identical to TRBD1. This CDR3 has 15 residues. After removal of 4 bases from V and 4 bases from J, the junction contained 5 bases not matched to a gene. Germline CDR1 and CDR2: SGHTS and YDEGEE. As DNA, the CDR3 is TGTGCCAGCAGCATCGGGACAGGGGAAAATCAGCCCCAGCATTTT. Amino acid sequence: CASSIGTGENQPQHF.

The chain links TRBV5-6 to TRBJ1-1; D remains ambiguous. V lost 0 bases and J lost 7, with 10 bases in between. The CDR3 covers 13 residues. Germline V CDR1 and CDR2: SGHDT, YYEEEE. The CDR3 bases are TGTGCCAGCAGCTTGGCCTACGGGAATGAAGCTTTCTTT. Translating it yields CASSLAYGNEAFF.

This clone was detected a few times. This chain uses TRBV10-3 with TRBJ2-2; possibly TRBD2 for D (5 bases). The CDR3 length is 15 residues. Trimming removed 5 bases at V and 3 bases at J, with 13 bases between. Germline V gene data show CDR1 as ENHRY and CDR2 as SYGVKD. The chain's CDR3 is CAISPSTTYTGELFF. The CDR3 DNA reads TGTGCCATCAGTCCCTCGACTACCTACACCGGGGAGCTGTTTTTT.

This chain joins TRBV7-8 and TRBJ2-3; 10 nucleotides match TRBD2. Germline V gene data show CDR1 as SGHVS and CDR2 as FQNEAQ. V was pared by 5 bases and J by 2 bases, with 10 bases of the junction left unmatched. There are 17 residues in the CDR3. The CDR3 sequence is CASSLYGLAVLTDTQYF. The CDR3 DNA sequence: TGTGCCAGCAGCCTATACGGACTAGCGGTTCTCACAGATACGCAGTATTTT. The full variable domain, its missing parts supplied by reference TRBV7-8 and TRBJ2-3, is GAGVSQSPRYKVAKRGQDVALRCDPISGHVSLFWYQQALGQGPEFLTYFQNEAQLDKSGLPSDRFFAERPEGSVSTLKIQRTQQEDSAVYLCASSLYGLAVLTDTQYFGPGTRLTVL.

J is TRBJ1-1 and V is TRBV10-3; D possibly corresponds to TRBD1 (6 bases). Germline V gene data show CDR1 as ENHRY and CDR2 as SYGVKD. The CDR3 spans 14 residues. Trimming removed 3 bases from V and 7 bases from J, with 15 bases in between. CDR3 sequence (DNA): TGTGCCATCAGTGACCAAAGAACAGGGAATGAAGCTTTCTTT. Translated, it gives CAISDQRTGNEAFF.

The V gene is TRBV30, the J gene TRBJ1-2; D not certain. V shed 1 base and J shed 8 bases, with 17 bases lying between them. The CDR3 has 14 amino acids. The germline gives CDR1 GTSNPN, CDR2 SVGIG (reference sequence). In DNA form, the CDR3 reads TGTGCCTGGAGTGCCCAGTTTTCTCCCAGGGGCTACACCTTC. It is translated as CAWSAQFSPRGYTF. Complete variable domain (other parts from reference TRBV30 and TRBJ1-2): SQTIHQWPATLVQPVGSPLSLECTVEGTSNPNLYWYRQAAGRGLQLLFYSVGIGQISSEVPQNLSASRPQDRQFILSSKKLLLSDSGFYLCAWSAQFSPRGYTFGSGTRLTVV.

The chain employs TRBV2 and TRBJ1-5, with TRBD1 matching 11 bases. The CDR3 is made up of 17 amino acids. V lost 6 bases and J lost 3; bases outside the gene matches: 10. The V gene's germline CDR1 is SNHLY and CDR2 FYNNEI. CDR3 nucleotides: TGTGCCAGCAGGACGCCATTGGACAGGGGGCTCAATCAGCCCCAGCATTTT. Amino acids: CASRTPLDRGLNQPQHF.

This chain uses TRBV7-2 with TRBJ2-7, with no clear D. This CDR3 contains 13 residues. Germline V gene sequence: CDR1 SGHTA, CDR2 FQGNSA. The germline V and J ends were trimmed by 6 bases and 2 bases, with 11 bases remaining between them. The CDR3 loop is CASSSPPAYEQYF. In DNA form, the CDR3 reads TGTGCCAGCAGTTCCCCCCCAGCCTACGAGCAGTACTTC.

V and J are TRBV11-3 and TRBJ2-7; 10 bases line up with TRBD2. The CDR3 is 16 amino acids. Germline V gene data show CDR1 as SGHNT and CDR2 as YENEEA. The J segment lost 6 bases and the V segment lost 2 bases, leaving 10 bases of the junction unmatched. Here the CDR3 reads CASSLSFIAGGSEQYF. The CDR3 DNA reads TGTGCCAGCAGCTTATCCTTCATAGCGGGAGGTTCCGAGCAGTACTTC.